This is a list of T cell receptor beta chains from one sample in a study of blood T cell repertoires in COVID-19. Here immunoSEQ multiplex PCR was the method, and the copy in TCRdb shows in-frame clones only, minus some. The top ten hold over 15% of the sample, which has about 200,000 clones, around 85% seen once. Sample: PBMCs or T cells enriched from blood (not recorded which). These receptors were collected from a man aged 40-55 years who had recovered from COVID-19. Each CDR3 is given with its conserved first and last residue. A D gene is named only where the DNA matches it firmly. Only some rows state a clone size, as once, few, many or a class for expanded clones.

d_call,clone_size,j_call,v_call,cdr3_nt,cdr3_aa
TRBD2,-,TRBJ2-5,TRBV4-2,TGTGCCAGCAGCCAAAGTCTAGCGGGCGGGCAAGAGACCCAGTACTTC,CASSQSLAGGQETQYF
TRBD1,-,TRBJ1-3,TRBV15,TGTGCCACCAGCAGAGGGACAGGGGGCCAAAACACCATATATTTT,CATSRGTGGQNTIYF
-,-,TRBJ2-1,TRBV19,TGTGCCAGTAGTATGGGCACCCCCTACAATGAGCAGTTCTTC,CASSMGTPYNEQFF
-,-,TRBJ1-1,TRBV5-1,TGCGCCAGCAGCTGGGGTCGGGGGAACACTGAAGCTTTCTTT,CASSWGRGNTEAFF
TRBD2,-,TRBJ2-7,TRBV7-9,TGTGCCAGCAGCTCCGGACTAGCGACCAGGAGCTCCTACGAGCAGTACTTC,CASSSGLATRSSYEQYF
-,-,TRBJ2-3,TRBV7-2,TGTGCCAGCAGCTTAGTTTCTAGCACAGATACGCAGTATTTT,CASSLVSSTDTQYF
-,-,TRBJ2-7,TRBV18,TGTGCCAGCTCACTGGACAGAGAGCCCTACGAGCAGTACTTC,CASSLDREPYEQYF
TRBD2,-,TRBJ2-2,TRBV19,TGTGCCAGTAGTTCCATGCCTTTAATATATAGCGGGATGAACACCGGGGAGCTGTTTTTT,CASSSMPLIYSGMNTGELFF
TRBD2,-,TRBJ2-2,TRBV7-9,TGTGCCAGCAGCCGGACTAGCGGTAACACCGGGGAGCTGTTTTTT,CASSRTSGNTGELFF
TRBD2,-,TRBJ2-1,TRBV5-1,TGCGCCAGCAGCTTCTCTAGCGGGAGCTACAATGAGCAGTTCTTC,CASSFSSGSYNEQFF
TRBD1,-,TRBJ1-4,TRBV19,TGTGCCAGTACCCTGACAGGGGGAAACGATGAAAAACTGTTTTTT,CASTLTGGNDEKLFF
TRBD1,-,TRBJ2-1,TRBV5-1,TGCGCCAGCAAGCCCGGGACAGGGCAAAGGAACAATGAGCAGTTCTTC,CASKPGTGQRNNEQFF
TRBD1,few,TRBJ2-7,TRBV27,TGTGCCAGCAGTTTCGACCGGGACAGGGTTTTAGAGCAGTACTTC,CASSFDRDRVLEQYF
-,-,TRBJ2-7,TRBV4-1,TGCGCCAGCAGCCAAGGAGGCCAAGAGCTCTACGAGCAGTACTTC,CASSQGGQELYEQYF
-,once,TRBJ2-1,TRBV11-2,TGTGCCAGCAGCTTACACGGGAGAAGCGCCGGTGAGCAGTTCTTC,CASSLHGRSAGEQFF
TRBD1,-,TRBJ1-1,TRBV6-5,TGTGCCAGCAGTCCGCCCTGGGACAGATCCACTGAAGCTTTCTTT,CASSPPWDRSTEAFF
-,-,TRBJ1-1,TRBV19,TGTGCCAGTAGTATCGACACACAATCATCGAGGGGGATGAACACTGAAGCTTTCTTT,CASSIDTQSSRGMNTEAFF
-,-,TRBJ1-4,TRBV25-1,TGTGCCAGCAGGCCGTCTGGTTCGGTCGAAAAACTGTTTTTT,CASRPSGSVEKLFF
-,once,TRBJ2-5,TRBV14,TGTGCCAGCAGCCCCAGGAAAGGGATTCGGGGAGAGACCCAGTACTTC,CASSPRKGIRGETQYF
-,-,TRBJ2-7,TRBV6-5,TGTGCCAGCTTTGGTCCGGCGGGCCTCGCCTACGAGCAGTACTTC,CASFGPAGLAYEQYF
TRBD1,-,TRBJ1-2,TRBV5-1,TGCGCCAGCAGCTGGGACAGGGATAACTATGGCTACACCTTC,CASSWDRDNYGYTF
TRBD2,-,TRBJ2-7,TRBV6-1,TGTGCCAGCAGTGATAGCGGGAGCTCCTACGAGCAGTACTTC,CASSDSGSSYEQYF
TRBD2,-,TRBJ2-7,TRBV19,TGTGCCAGTAGTATACTAGCGGGGGGGTACGAGCAGTACTTC,CASSILAGGYEQYF
-,-,TRBJ2-2,TRBV5-6,TGTGCCAGCAGCCCGGACAGTCCGAACACCGGGGAGCTGTTTTTT,CASSPDSPNTGELFF
TRBD2,-,TRBJ2-1,TRBV9,TGTGCCAGCAGCGTACCTAGCGGACACAATGAGCAGTTCTTC,CASSVPSGHNEQFF
-,-,TRBJ2-5,TRBV6-5,TGTGCCAGCAGCCCAAAGAGGGCCCAGACAGAGACCCAGTACTTC,CASSPKRAQTETQYF
TRBD1,-,TRBJ2-7,TRBV28,TGTGCCAGCAGAGGAGGGACAGGGGGTGGGGAGCAGTACTTC,CASRGGTGGGEQYF
TRBD2,-,TRBJ2-1,TRBV10-3,TGTGCCATCAGCCCGAGCGGGAGCTCCTACAATGAGCAGTTCTTC,CAISPSGSSYNEQFF
-,-,TRBJ2-7,TRBV9,TGTGCCAGCAGCGCCAACTCCTACGAGCAGTACTTC,CASSANSYEQYF
-,once,TRBJ2-5,TRBV19,TGTGCCAGTAGTATACAGGTCCAAGAGACCCAGTACTTC,CASSIQVQETQYF
TRBD2,-,TRBJ2-3,TRBV7-3,TGTGCCAGCAGCTCCGGGACTACCCCCCGCGGTACGCAGTATTTT,CASSSGTTPRGTQYF
TRBD1,few,TRBJ2-2,TRBV3-1/TRBV3-2,TGTGCCAGCAGCCAAGTCCCTCGTTGGACAGGGCCGGCCGGGGAGCTGTTTTTT,CASSQVPRWTGPAGELFF
-,-,TRBJ1-2,TRBV30,TGTGCCTGGAGCAACACAGGGAATGGCTACACCTTC,CAWSNTGNGYTF
-,-,TRBJ1-4,TRBV7-9,TGTGCCAGCAGGAGGGGGGGAACGGCGGAAAAACTGTTTTTT,CASRRGGTAEKLFF
TRBD1,-,TRBJ2-4,TRBV19,TGTGCCAGTAGTCTCCTCCGTGGACAGGGGGACATTCAGTACTTC,CASSLLRGQGDIQYF
-,-,TRBJ1-1,TRBV21-1,TGTGCCAGCAACGAGAACATATCCCAGGCAGGTACCCCTATGAACACTGAAGCTTTCTTT,CASNENISQAGTPMNTEAFF
-,-,TRBJ1-2,TRBV30,TGTGCCTGGAGTAGGGATACAGGCGGCTACACCTTC,CAWSRDTGGYTF